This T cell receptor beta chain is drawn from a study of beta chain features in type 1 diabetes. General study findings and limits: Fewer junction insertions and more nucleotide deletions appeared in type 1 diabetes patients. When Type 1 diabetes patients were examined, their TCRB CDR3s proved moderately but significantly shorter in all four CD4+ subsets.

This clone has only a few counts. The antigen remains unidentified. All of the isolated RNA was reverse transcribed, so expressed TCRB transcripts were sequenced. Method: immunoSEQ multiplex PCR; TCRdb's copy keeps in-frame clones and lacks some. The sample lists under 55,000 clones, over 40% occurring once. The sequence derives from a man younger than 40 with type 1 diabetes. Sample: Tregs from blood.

This chain's CDR3 is CASSLLFGETQYF. The DNA of the CDR3 is TGCGCCAGCAGCCTACTATTCGGAGAGACCCAGTACTTC. V and J are TRBV4-1 and TRBJ2-5; no firm D call. V lost 4 bases, J lost 4 bases, and 10 bases lay in between. In germline, CDR1 is MGHRA, CDR2 YSYEKL. CDR3 length: 13 residues.